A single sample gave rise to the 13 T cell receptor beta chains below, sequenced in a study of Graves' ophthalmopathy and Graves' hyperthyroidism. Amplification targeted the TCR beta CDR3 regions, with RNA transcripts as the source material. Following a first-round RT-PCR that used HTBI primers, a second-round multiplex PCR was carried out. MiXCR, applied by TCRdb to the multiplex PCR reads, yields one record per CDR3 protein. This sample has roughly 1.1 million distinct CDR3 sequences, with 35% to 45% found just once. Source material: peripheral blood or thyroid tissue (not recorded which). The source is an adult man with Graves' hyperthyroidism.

The chain's CDR3 is CSVEWSGGYTF. CDR3 nucleotides: TGCAGCGTTGAATGGTCAGGGGGCTACACCTTC. The chain carries TRBV29-1 and TRBJ1-2, with D maybe TRBD1 (5 bases). Trimming removed 2 bases from V and 8 bases from J, with 9 bases in between. This CDR3 is 11 amino acids long. Looked up from germline, CDR1 is SQVTM and CDR2 is ANQGSEA.

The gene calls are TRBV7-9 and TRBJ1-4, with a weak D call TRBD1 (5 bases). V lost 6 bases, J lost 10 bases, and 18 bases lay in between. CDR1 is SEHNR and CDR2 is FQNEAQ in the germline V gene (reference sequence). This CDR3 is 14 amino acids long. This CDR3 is CASSSTGPVPKLFF. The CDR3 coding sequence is TGTGCCAGCAGTTCCACAGGACCCGTTCCAAAACTGTTTTTT.

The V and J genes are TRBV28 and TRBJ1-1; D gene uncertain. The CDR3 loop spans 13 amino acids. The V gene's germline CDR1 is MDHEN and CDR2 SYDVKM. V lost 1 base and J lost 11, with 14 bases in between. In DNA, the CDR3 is TGTGCCAGCAGTTTATCCCTTCTTGGGGAGGCTTTCTTT. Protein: CASSLSLLGEAFF.

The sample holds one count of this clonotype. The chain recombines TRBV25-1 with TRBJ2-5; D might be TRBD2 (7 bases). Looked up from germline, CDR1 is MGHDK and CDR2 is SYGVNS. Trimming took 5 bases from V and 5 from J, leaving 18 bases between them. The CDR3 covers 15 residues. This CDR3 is CASSLGGAPQETQYF. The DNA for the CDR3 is TGTGCCAGCAGTTTAGGGGGGGCGCCCCAGGAGACCCAGTACTTC.

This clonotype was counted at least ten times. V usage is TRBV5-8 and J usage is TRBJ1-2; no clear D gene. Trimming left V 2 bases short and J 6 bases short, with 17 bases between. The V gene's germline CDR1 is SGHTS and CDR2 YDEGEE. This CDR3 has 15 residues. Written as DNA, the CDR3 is TGTGCCAGCAGCTTTGTCAGCCGTGATCGGGATGGCTACACCTTC. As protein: CASSFVSRDRDGYTF. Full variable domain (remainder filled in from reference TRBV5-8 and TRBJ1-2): EAGVTQSPTHLIKTRGQQATLRCSPISGHTSVYWYQQALGLGLQFLLWYDEGEERNRGNFPPRFSGRQFPNYSSELNVNALELEDSALYLCASSFVSRDRDGYTFGSGTRLTVV.

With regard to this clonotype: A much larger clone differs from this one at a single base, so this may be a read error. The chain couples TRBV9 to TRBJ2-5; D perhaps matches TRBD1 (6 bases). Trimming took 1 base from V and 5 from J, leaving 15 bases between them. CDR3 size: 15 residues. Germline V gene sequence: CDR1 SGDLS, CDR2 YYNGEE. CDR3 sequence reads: CASSVIPGQSETQYF. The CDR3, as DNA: TGTGCCAGCAGCGTAATTCCAGGACAGAGCGAGACCCAGTACTTC.

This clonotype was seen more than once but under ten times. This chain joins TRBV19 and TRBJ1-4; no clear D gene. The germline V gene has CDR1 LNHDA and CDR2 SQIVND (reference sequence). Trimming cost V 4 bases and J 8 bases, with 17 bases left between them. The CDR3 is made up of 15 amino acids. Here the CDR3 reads CASSTLQGRREKLFF. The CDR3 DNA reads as TGTGCCAGTAGTACGCTACAAGGACGGAGGGAAAAACTGTTTTTT.

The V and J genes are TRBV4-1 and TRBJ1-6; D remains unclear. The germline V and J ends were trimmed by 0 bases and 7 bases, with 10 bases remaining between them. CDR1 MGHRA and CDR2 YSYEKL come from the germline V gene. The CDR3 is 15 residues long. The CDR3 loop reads CASSQDWSANSPLHF. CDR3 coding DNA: TGCGCCAGCAGCCAAGATTGGTCAGCCAATTCACCCCTCCACTTT.

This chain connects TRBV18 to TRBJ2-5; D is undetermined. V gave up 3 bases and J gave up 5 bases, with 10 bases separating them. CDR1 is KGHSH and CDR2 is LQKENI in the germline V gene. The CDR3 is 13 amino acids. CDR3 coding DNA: TGTGCCAGCTCACCGTGGGGTCCGGAGACCCAGTACTTC. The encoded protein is CASSPWGPETQYF.

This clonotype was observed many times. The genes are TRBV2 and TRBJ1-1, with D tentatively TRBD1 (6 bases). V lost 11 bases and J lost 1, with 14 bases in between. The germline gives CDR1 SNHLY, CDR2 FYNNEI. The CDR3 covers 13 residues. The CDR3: CAATPTGNTEAFF. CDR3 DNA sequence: TGTGCCGCAACCCCGACAGGGAACACTGAAGCTTTCTTT.

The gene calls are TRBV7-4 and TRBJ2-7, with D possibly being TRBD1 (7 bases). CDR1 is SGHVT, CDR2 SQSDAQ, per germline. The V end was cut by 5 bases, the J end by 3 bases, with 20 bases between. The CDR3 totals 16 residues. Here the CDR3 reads CASSGSRGAGIYEQYF. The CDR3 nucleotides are TGTGCCAGCAGCGGAAGCAGGGGGGCCGGGATCTACGAGCAGTACTTC.

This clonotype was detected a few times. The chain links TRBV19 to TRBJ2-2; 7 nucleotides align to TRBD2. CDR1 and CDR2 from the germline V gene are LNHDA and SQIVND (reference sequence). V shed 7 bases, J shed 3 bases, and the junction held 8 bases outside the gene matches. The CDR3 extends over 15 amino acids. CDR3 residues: CASNPRLADTGELFF. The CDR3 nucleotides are TGTGCCAGTAATCCGCGGCTAGCGGACACCGGGGAGCTGTTTTTT.

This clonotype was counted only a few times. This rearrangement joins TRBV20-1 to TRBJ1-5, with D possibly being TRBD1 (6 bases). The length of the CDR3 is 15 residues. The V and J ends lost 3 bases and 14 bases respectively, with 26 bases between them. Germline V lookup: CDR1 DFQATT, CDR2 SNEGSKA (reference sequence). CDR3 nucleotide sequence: TGCAGTGCTAGCTCACCAGTCAGGGGAAGCATCCGCGAGCATTTT. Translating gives CSASSPVRGSIREHF.